This record concerns one T cell receptor beta chain sequence. V gave up 7 bases and J gave up 2 bases, with 15 bases separating them. CDR3 length equals 14 residues. Germline V lookup: CDR1 LNHDA, CDR2 SQIVND (reference sequence). This sample was taken from a study of blood T cell repertoires in COVID-19. Background on the study: Samples taken during acute and convalescent COVID-19 were collected in the United States, Italy and Spain.

Per the original data handling: Estimates of nucleated cell counts were drawn from the amplification of reference gene primers. Repertoires were generated with immunoSEQ multiplex PCR, while TCRdb's copy carries only in-frame clones and drops some. D and trimming were read from the DNA, whereas the V and J calls and clone size are those reported in that table. The top ten clones hold less than 30% of a sample with more than 10,000 clones, just over 85% of them seen once. The genes are TRBV19 and TRBJ2-7; D is possibly TRBD2 (5 bases). The source is a human donor in a cohort sampled during active COVID-19. Sequencing was performed on peripheral blood. In DNA, the CDR3 is TGTGCCAGTATGAGGTCCCACGGGACCTACGAGCAGTACTTC. It encodes CASMRSHGTYEQYF.